The source of this TCR beta chain is a study of blood T cell repertoires in COVID-19. At the level of the study: Symptom resolution, clearance, or two negative PCRs marked donors in Cohort 3 as recovered.

In germline, CDR1 is MNHNS, CDR2 SASEGT. The CDR3 has 15 residues. Losses at the gene ends were 3 bases for V and 1 base for J; bases not matched to a gene: 5. The assay was immunoSEQ multiplex PCR, and TCRdb's table has in-frame clones only and misses some. Among about 170,000 clones, roughly 85% were seen once, and the ten largest hold about 20%. This chain connects TRBV6-1 to TRBJ1-2; 7 bases are a match to TRBD1. Sequenced: PBMCs or T cells enriched from blood (not recorded which). This clonotype was obtained from a woman aged 65 to 85 in a cohort exposed to, infected with or recovered from COVID-19 (not recorded which). For the CDR3, the DNA is TGTGCCAGCAGTGACCGACAGGGAGGTAACTATGGCTACACCTTC. As protein: CASSDRQGGNYGYTF.